Here is one TCR beta chain with its context. The target antigen is unknown. Graft specimens yielded both intraepithelial and lamina propria lymphocytes. The record originates from a study of graft-versus-host responses after intestinal transplantation. The wider study: Recipients had multivisceral, liver-intestinal, or isolated intestinal transplants. Anti-thymocyte globulin induction was given to all recipients, followed by tacrolimus and steroids for around 3 years.

Study-wide results and caveats: Individuals carrying graft-donor T cell macrochimerism showed high graft-versus-host to host-versus-graft clonal ratios in allografts. GvH clones were identified in recipient marrow, with some first appearing in ileum or blood.

With 6 bases clipped from V and 9 bases from J, the junction kept 9 bases outside the gene matches. Germline lookup yields CDR1 LNHDA and CDR2 SQIVND (reference sequence). The CDR3 is 15 amino acids. This table comes from immunoSEQ multiplex PCR, and its TCRdb copy is limited to in-frame clones, with some not included. Of 29,000 or so clones in the sample, about four fifths were seen once. This clonotype was obtained from a human patient who received an intestinal transplant, so some T cells may come from the graft donor. The chain employs TRBV19 and TRBJ1-6; 9 bases line up with TRBD1. Sample: ileum tissue, taken 98 days after intestinal transplantation. CDR3 sequence: CASSSQGTGSSPLHF. The CDR3 DNA follows: TGTGCCAGTAGCTCTCAGGGGACAGGGAGTTCACCCCTCCACTTT.